The 18 T cell receptor beta chains presented below share a single source sample, sequenced in a study of OX40 agonist ivuxolimab in advanced cancers. The method was immunoSEQ multiplex PCR; TCRdb's version includes in-frame clones alone and lacks a portion of them. The sample has 65,000 to 90,000 clones; 80% to 95% are singletons. The sample here was CD4+ or CD8+ T cells sorted from blood, taken in a trial of the OX40 agonist ivuxolimab. These TCRs come from an adult with an advanced solid tumor such as melanoma, head and neck, liver or kidney cancer.

The rearrangement joins TRBV4-1 to TRBJ1-5; no reliable D call. Germline assignment: CDR1 MGHRA and CDR2 YSYEKL. Trimming stripped 0 bases from V and 5 bases from J, with 8 bases between. There are 14 residues in the CDR3. The CDR3 DNA is TGCGCCAGCAGCCAAGATAGCGGGGATCAGCCCCAGCATTTT. It yields the protein CASSQDSGDQPQHF.

V and J are TRBV5-5 and TRBJ2-2; possibly TRBD2 for D (6 bases). V dropped 1 base and J dropped 3 bases, with 19 bases sitting between them. Germline loops: CDR1 SGHKS, CDR2 YYEKEE (reference sequence). The CDR3 sequence is 18 residues long. CDR3: CASSLREVAGLYTGELFF. The CDR3 nucleotides are TGTGCCAGCAGCTTGAGGGAAGTTGCGGGACTTTACACCGGGGAGCTGTTTTTT.

The V gene is TRBV28, the J gene TRBJ1-2; 8 bases map to TRBD1. V shed 8 bases, J shed 6 bases, and the junction held 17 bases outside the gene matches. Germline V gene lookup returns CDR1 MDHEN and CDR2 SYDVKM. This CDR3 has 16 residues. This CDR3 reads CASHPGQGFIWNGYTF. The DNA of the CDR3 is TGTGCCAGCCATCCCGGACAGGGCTTTATTTGGAATGGCTACACCTTC.

Of note for this clone: A read error may account for a junction end that differs from germline. CDR3 coding DNA: TGTGCTAGCAGCCATGAGCCGGGTAAGTATAGTGAGCAGTTCTTC. Amino acids: CASSHEPGKYSEQFF. V gene TRBV7-7 combines with J gene TRBJ2-1; D unclear. The V gene's germline CDR1 is SSHAT and CDR2 FNYEAQ (reference sequence). CDR3 length equals 15 residues.

The J gene is TRBJ2-5, the V gene TRBV29-1; D unclear. Trimming cost V 1 base and J 4 bases, with 10 bases left between them. CDR1 SQVTM and CDR2 ANQGSEA come from the germline V gene. The CDR3 runs 13 residues. DNA of the CDR3: TGCAGCGTTGAAGTGAGAATAGGAGAGACCCAGTACTTC. Protein product: CSVEVRIGETQYF.

This chain joins TRBV7-3 and TRBJ2-2, with D hard to call. V was cut by 1 base and J by 8 bases, with 5 bases left in between. The CDR3 extends over 12 amino acids. Per the germline V gene, CDR1 is SGHTA and CDR2 is FQGTGA. In DNA form, the CDR3 reads TGTGCCAGCAGCTTAAAAACGGGGGAGCTGTTTTTT. Encoded protein: CASSLKTGELFF. Complete variable domain (other parts from reference TRBV7-3 and TRBJ2-2): GAGVSQTPSNKVTEKGKYVELRCDPISGHTALYWYRQSLGQGPEFLIYFQGTGAADDSGLPNDRFFAVRPEGSVSTLKIQRTERGDSAVYLCASSLKTGELFFGEGSRLTVL.

The rearrangement uses TRBV7-9 and TRBJ1-3; a weak D match, TRBD1 (5 bases). Germline V lookup: CDR1 SEHNR, CDR2 FQNEAQ (reference sequence). Trimming removed 1 base from V and 4 bases from J, with 5 bases in between. This CDR3 is 13 amino acids long. CDR3: CASSLGGGNTIYF. The CDR3 region has the DNA TGTGCCAGCAGCTTAGGGGGGGGAAACACCATATATTTT. Drawing the rest from reference TRBV7-9 and TRBJ1-3, the complete variable domain is DTGVSQNPRHKITKRGQNVTFRCDPISEHNRLYWYRQTLGQGPEFLTYFQNEAQLEKSRLLSDRFSAERPKGSFSTLEIQRTEQGDSAMYLCASSLGGGNTIYFGEGSWLTVV.

V gene TRBV10-3 combines with J gene TRBJ2-5; maybe TRBD1 (6 bases). The germline V gene has CDR1 ENHRY and CDR2 SYGVKD. Trimming left V 10 bases short and J 5 bases short, with 20 bases between. The CDR3 is made up of 14 amino acids. CDR3 region: CATIKGTRSETQYF. DNA for the CDR3: TGTGCCACCATAAAGGGGACAAGATCGGAGACCCAGTACTTC.

The chain carries TRBV29-1 and TRBJ2-2, with no clear D. Germline lookup yields CDR1 SQVTM and CDR2 ANQGSEA. V gave up 6 bases and J gave up 0 bases, with 11 bases separating them. The CDR3 has 14 residues. The CDR3 loop reads CSVAWTANTGELFF. CDR3 nucleotide sequence: TGCAGCGTGGCCTGGACCGCGAACACCGGGGAGCTGTTTTTT.

The chain has TRBV7-3 and TRBJ1-6; possible D gene TRBD1, 5 bases. This CDR3 is 15 amino acids long. Germline CDR1 is SGHTA and CDR2 is FQGTGA. V lost 5 bases, J lost 7 bases, and 15 bases lay in between. CDR3 sequence reads: CASSLTGQPNSPLHF. The CDR3 DNA follows: TGTGCCAGCAGCCTTACGGGGCAGCCAAATTCACCCCTCCACTTT.

V and J are TRBV2 and TRBJ2-2; TRBD1 matches at 9 bases. The V gene's germline CDR1 is SNHLY and CDR2 FYNNEI. V was pared by 4 bases and J by 3 bases, with 3 bases of the junction left unmatched. The CDR3 contains 15 residues. CDR3 residues: CASSGDRVDTGELFF. For the CDR3, the DNA is TGTGCCAGCAGTGGGGACAGGGTTGACACCGGGGAGCTGTTTTTT.

The chain employs TRBV15 and TRBJ2-1; 11 bases fit TRBD2. From germline, CDR1 is LNHNV and CDR2 YYDKDF (reference sequence). This CDR3 contains 16 residues. Unmatched junction bases numbered 6, after V lost 4 bases and J lost 4 bases. DNA of the CDR3: TGTGCCACCAGCATATATAGCGGGGGGGGATACAATGAGCAGTTCTTC. This encodes CATSIYSGGGYNEQFF. Combining the CDR3 with reference TRBV15 and TRBJ2-1 gives the whole variable domain DAMVIQNPRYQVTQFGKPVTLSCSQTLNHNVMYWYQQKSSQAPKLLFHYYDKDFNNEADTPDNFQSRRPNTSFCFLDIRSPGLGDTAMYLCATSIYSGGGYNEQFFGPGTRLTVL.

The rearrangement uses TRBV11-2 and TRBJ2-7, with 11 positions matching TRBD2. This CDR3 is built from 14 residues. V dropped 5 bases and J dropped 4; count of bases not matched to a gene: 4. Germline V lookup: CDR1 SGHAT, CDR2 FQNNGV. CDR3 protein: CASSGASGRYEQYF. In DNA form, the CDR3 reads TGTGCCAGCAGCGGGGCTAGCGGGAGGTACGAGCAGTACTTC.

The chain links TRBV7-2 to TRBJ2-7; TRBD2 might be the D (5 bases). V was pared by 3 bases and J by 2 bases, with 14 bases between. CDR3 size: 15 residues. Germline CDR1 is SGHTA and CDR2 is FQGNSA. In DNA form, the CDR3 reads TGTGCCAGCAGCTTCGCGGGTAGACCCCCCTACGAGCAGTACTTC. Protein sequence: CASSFAGRPPYEQYF.

By sample share, this clone is medium-sized. This chain joins TRBV5-4 and TRBJ1-4; D is unresolved. The CDR3 loop spans 13 amino acids. The V end lost 4 bases, the J end lost 0 bases, and 4 bases lay between the germline ends. From germline, CDR1 is SGHNT and CDR2 YYREEE (reference sequence). The CDR3 region is CASSIATNEKLFF. Here the CDR3 DNA reads TGTGCCAGCAGCATCGCAACTAATGAAAAACTGTTTTTT.

The chain joins TRBV9 to TRBJ2-1; 8 nucleotides agree with TRBD2. V lost 4 bases to trimming and J lost 3 bases; unmatched junction nucleotides: 12. The CDR3 covers 17 residues. Germline CDR1 SGDLS, CDR2 YYNGEE. CDR3 nucleotide sequence: TGTGCCAGCAGCCCTCGTAACAGCGGGAGTAACTACAATGAGCAGTTCTTC. It translates to CASSPRNSGSNYNEQFF.

The DNA for the CDR3 is TGTGCCAGCAGCTACAACAGGGGGCGGGAGACCCAGTACTTC. Translated: CASSYNRGRETQYF. This chain uses TRBV11-1 with TRBJ2-5, with TRBD1 matching over 9 bases. Germline loops: CDR1 SGHAT, CDR2 FQDESV (reference sequence). The CDR3 totals 14 residues. Germline trimming cut 4 bases from V and 5 bases from J; bases unmatched to any gene: 5.

The V call is TRBV7-2, the J call TRBJ2-7, with 11 bases aligning to TRBD2. V was clipped by 4 bases and J by 5 bases; unmatched bases: 13. The CDR3 contains 17 residues. Germline CDR1 is SGHTA and CDR2 is FQGNSA. The CDR3 sequence: CASSSGGTSGITDEQYF. In nucleotides, the CDR3 is TGTGCCAGCAGCTCGGGCGGGACTAGCGGTATAACGGACGAGCAGTACTTC. The full variable domain, in which reference TRBV7-2 and TRBJ2-7 provide the parts outside the CDR3, is GAGVSQSPSNKVTEKGKDVELRCDPISGHTALYWYRQSLGQGLEFLIYFQGNSAPDKSGLPSDRFSAERTGGSVSTLTIQRTQQEDSAVYLCASSSGGTSGITDEQYFGPGTRLTVT.